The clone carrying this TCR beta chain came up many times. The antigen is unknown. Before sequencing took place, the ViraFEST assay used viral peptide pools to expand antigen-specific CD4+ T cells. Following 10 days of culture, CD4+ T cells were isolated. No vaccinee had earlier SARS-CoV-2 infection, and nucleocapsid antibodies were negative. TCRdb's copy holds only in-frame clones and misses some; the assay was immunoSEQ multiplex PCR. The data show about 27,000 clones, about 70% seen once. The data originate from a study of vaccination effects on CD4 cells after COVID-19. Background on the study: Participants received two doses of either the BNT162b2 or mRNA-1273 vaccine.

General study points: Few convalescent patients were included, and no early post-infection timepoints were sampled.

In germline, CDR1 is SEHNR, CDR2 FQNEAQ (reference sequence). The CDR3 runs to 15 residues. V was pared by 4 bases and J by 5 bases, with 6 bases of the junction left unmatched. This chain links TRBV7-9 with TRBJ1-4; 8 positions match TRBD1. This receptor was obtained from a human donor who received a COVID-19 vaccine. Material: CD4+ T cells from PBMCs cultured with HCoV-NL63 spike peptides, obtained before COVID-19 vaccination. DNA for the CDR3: TGTGCCAGCAGCTCCTGGACAGGGAAAAATGAAAAACTGTTTTTT. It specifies CASSSWTGKNEKLFF.